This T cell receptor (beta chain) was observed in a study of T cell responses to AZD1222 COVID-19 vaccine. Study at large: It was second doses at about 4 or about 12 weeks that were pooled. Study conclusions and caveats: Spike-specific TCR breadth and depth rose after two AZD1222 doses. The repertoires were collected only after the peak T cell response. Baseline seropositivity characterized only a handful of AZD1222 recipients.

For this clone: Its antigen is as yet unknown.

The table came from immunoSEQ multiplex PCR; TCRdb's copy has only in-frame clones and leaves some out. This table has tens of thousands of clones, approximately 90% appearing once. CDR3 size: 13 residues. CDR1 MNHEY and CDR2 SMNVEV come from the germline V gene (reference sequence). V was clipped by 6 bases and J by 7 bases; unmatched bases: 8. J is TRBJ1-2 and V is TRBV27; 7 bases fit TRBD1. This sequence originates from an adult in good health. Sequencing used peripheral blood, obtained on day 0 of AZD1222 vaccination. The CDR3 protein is CASSRQGSGGYTF. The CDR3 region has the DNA TGTGCCAGCAGCAGACAGGGTTCTGGTGGCTACACCTTC.